This T cell receptor beta chain was retrieved from a study of control samples from healthy donors and cancer patients. Germline values: CDR1 SGHTA, CDR2 FQGNSA. CDR3 length: 16 residues. V lost 1 base, J lost 3 bases, and 15 bases lay in between. The protocol was immunoSEQ multiplex PCR, while the TCRdb copy is restricted to in-frame clones and leaves out a portion. The table has about 71,000 clones, under 90% seen once; the top ten hold under 20%. The chain recombines TRBV7-2 with TRBJ1-2; a weak D match, TRBD1 (6 bases). The source of this sequence is a man aged 55 to 70 with lung cancer. Material: PBMCs. The CDR3 loop reads CASSLDEGDFDYGYTF. CDR3 DNA: TGTGCCAGCAGCTTAGACGAGGGGGACTTCGACTATGGCTACACCTTC.